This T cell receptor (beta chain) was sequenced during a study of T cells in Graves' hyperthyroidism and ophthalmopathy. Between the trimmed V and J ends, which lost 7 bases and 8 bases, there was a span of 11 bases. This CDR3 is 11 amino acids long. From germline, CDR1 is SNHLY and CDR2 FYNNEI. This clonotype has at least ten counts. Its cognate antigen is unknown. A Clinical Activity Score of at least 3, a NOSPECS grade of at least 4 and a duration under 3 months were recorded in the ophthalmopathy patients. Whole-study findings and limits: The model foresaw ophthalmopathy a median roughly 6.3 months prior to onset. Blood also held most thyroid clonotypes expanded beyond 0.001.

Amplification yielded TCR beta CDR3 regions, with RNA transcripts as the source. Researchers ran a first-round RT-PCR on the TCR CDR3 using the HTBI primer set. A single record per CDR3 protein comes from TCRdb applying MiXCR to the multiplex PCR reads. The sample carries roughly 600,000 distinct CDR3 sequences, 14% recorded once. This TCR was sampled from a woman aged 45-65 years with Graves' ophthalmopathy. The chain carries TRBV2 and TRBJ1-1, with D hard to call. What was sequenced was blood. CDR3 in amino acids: CASTLFLEAFF. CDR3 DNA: TGTGCCAGCACCTTATTTTTGGAAGCTTTCTTT.